The 14 T cell receptor beta chains below were found in one sample sequenced in a study of neoadjuvant anti-PD-1 for oral cavity cancer. Measured with immunoSEQ multiplex PCR; TCRdb has only the in-frame clones, and not every one. The repertoire holds 40,000 or so clones, with more than 35% as singletons. Indicated time point: after neoadjuvant nivolumab, at surgical resection. Sample: tumor tissue, taken after nivolumab (anti-PD-1) treatment. The source is a person aged 35 to 85 with oral cavity squamous cell carcinoma.

The rearrangement joins TRBV11-1 to TRBJ2-5, with 11 bases fitting TRBD2. CDR1 is SGHAT and CDR2 is FQDESV in the germline V gene (reference sequence). The V gene end was trimmed by 5 bases and the J gene end by 0 bases; junction bases not matched to a gene: 5. The CDR3 is made up of 16 amino acids. The DNA of the CDR3 is TGTGCCAGCAGCCCCCTAGCGGGGGGCTACCAAGAGACCCAGTACTTC. This codes for CASSPLAGGYQETQYF.

The genes are TRBV25-1 and TRBJ2-7; D unclear. The CDR3 has 15 residues. Germline V gene sequence: CDR1 MGHDK, CDR2 SYGVNS. Deletions cut 1 base from V and 1 base from J, with 11 bases between. The CDR3 DNA reads as TGTGCCAGCAGTGAATTCGAGGTGTCGTCCTACGAGCAGTACTTC. Translated: CASSEFEVSSYEQYF.

The V gene is TRBV2, the J gene TRBJ1-3; tentative D call: TRBD1 (6 bases). This CDR3 has 14 amino acids. Germline CDR1 SNHLY, CDR2 FYNNEI. V lost 5 bases to trimming and J lost 0 bases, with 8 bases between them. The CDR3, as DNA: TGTGCCAGCAGTAGACAGGTCTCTGGAAACACCATATATTTT. Its translation is CASSRQVSGNTIYF.

The chain employs TRBV5-1 and TRBJ2-2, with TRBD1 matching 12 bases. CDR1 is SGHRS, CDR2 YFSETQ, per germline. The CDR3 is 17 residues long. V dropped 4 bases and J dropped 5; count of bases not matched to a gene: 9. The CDR3 region has the DNA TGCGCCAGCAGCGGGACAGGGGGCCACCTGGGGACCGGGGAGCTGTTTTTT. Translated, it gives CASSGTGGHLGTGELFF.

This clone was picked up many times. This chain uses TRBV7-9 with TRBJ1-2; tentative D call: TRBD1 (6 bases). Trimming stripped 5 bases from V and 2 bases from J, with 9 bases between. CDR3 length: 13 residues. The germline gives CDR1 SEHNR, CDR2 FQNEAQ (reference sequence). CDR3 sequence: CASSRGQNYGYTF. The CDR3 DNA is TGTGCCAGCAGCCGTGGACAGAACTATGGCTACACCTTC.

V and J are TRBV5-4 and TRBJ1-6, with TRBD1 as a possible D gene (5 bases). The V and J ends lost 4 bases and 10 bases respectively, with 18 bases between them. This CDR3 spans 15 amino acids. Germline V lookup: CDR1 SGHNT, CDR2 YYREEE (reference sequence). CDR3 coding DNA: TGTGCCAGCAGCGCCCGGGACCCCACGGGGTCACCCCTCCACTTT. It yields the protein CASSARDPTGSPLHF.

Only a few counts were recorded for this clone. This chain links TRBV5-1 with TRBJ1-4; D not certain. CDR1 and CDR2 from the germline V gene are SGHRS and YFSETQ. This CDR3 comprises 15 residues. V dropped 3 bases and J dropped 2 bases, with 11 bases sitting between them. CDR3 bases: TGCGCCAGCAGCTCCGGATCCACTACTAATGAAAAACTGTTTTTT. It codes for CASSSGSTTNEKLFF. Full variable domain (outside the CDR3, taken from reference TRBV5-1 and TRBJ1-4): KAGVTQTPRYLIKTRGQQVTLSCSPISGHRSVSWYQQTPGQGLQFLFEYFSETQRNKGNFPGRFSGRQFSNSRSEMNVSTLELGDSALYLCASSSGSTTNEKLFFGSGTQLSVL.

A few counts support this clone. The V call is TRBV6-5, the J call TRBJ2-6; D ambiguous. The germline CDR1 and CDR2 sequences are MNHEY and SVGAGI. The CDR3 length is 15 residues. V gave up 2 bases and J gave up 1 base, with 6 bases separating them. CDR3 sequence (DNA): TGTGCCAGCAGTTACGGCCGGTCTGGGGCCAACGTCCTGACTTTC. It translates to CASSYGRSGANVLTF.

This clone was seen only a few times. The gene calls are TRBV7-8 and TRBJ2-3; D remains unclear. The V end was cut by 5 bases, the J end by 1 base, with 4 bases between. Germline V gives CDR1 SGHVS, CDR2 FQNEAQ. This CDR3 is built from 12 residues. CDR3 DNA sequence: TGTGCCAGCAGCACCCGCACAGATACGCAGTATTTT. Translated, it gives CASSTRTDTQYF.

Note on this clone: The limits of the CDR3 on the DNA are not certain, so only TCRdb's listed CDR3 is given. The chain links TRBV21-1 to TRBJ1-1. TRBV21-1 counts as a pseudogene. Ends included, the CDR3 has 15 residues. CDR3 in amino acids: CASSKWWGAGTEAFF.

This chain joins TRBV4-1 and TRBJ2-5, with D possibly being TRBD2 (5 bases). Between the trimmed V and J ends, which lost 1 base and 4 bases, there was a span of 13 bases. Germline V lookup: CDR1 MGHRA, CDR2 YSYEKL. The CDR3 is made up of 15 amino acids. The DNA for the CDR3 is TGCGCCAGCAGCCAAGGTCGGAGGTACGGAGAGACCCAGTACTTC. The encoded protein is CASSQGRRYGETQYF.

This clone was picked up a small number of times. The chain couples TRBV19 to TRBJ2-1, with TRBD2 identical over 7 bases. This CDR3 contains 16 residues. J gave up 0 bases and V 3 bases, and 5 bases lay outside the gene matches. Germline CDR1 and CDR2: LNHDA and SQIVND (reference sequence). CDR3 loop: CASSMYGRYSYNEQFF. The CDR3 DNA sequence: TGTGCCAGTAGTATGTACGGGAGGTACTCCTACAATGAGCAGTTCTTC.

V is TRBV7-3 and J is TRBJ2-7; 8 positions match TRBD2. Trimming at V came to 5 bases and at J to 2 bases, leaving 11 bases not matched to a gene. Germline V gives CDR1 SGHTA, CDR2 FQGTGA. There are 16 residues in the CDR3. CDR3 DNA sequence: TGTGCCAGCAGCCCCCTGAGAGCGGGAGTCCCCTACGAGCAGTACTTC. Translation gives CASSPLRAGVPYEQYF.

This clone was counted a few times. The chain uses TRBV18 and TRBJ2-6, with a tentative D call TRBD2 (6 bases). V lost 6 bases and J 1 base, leaving 13 bases between the germline ends. This CDR3 comprises 16 residues. The germline gives CDR1 KGHSH, CDR2 LQKENI. CDR3 residues: CASSLRGGSGANVLTF. CDR3 nucleotides: TGTGCCAGCTCCCTTCGAGGAGGGTCTGGGGCCAACGTCCTGACTTTC.